Shown below are 23 T cell receptor beta chains from a single sample sequenced in a study of T-cell memory formation after mild COVID-19. TCRdb analysed the 5' RACE reads with MiXCR anew, one entry per CDR3 protein. The table records more than 350,000 distinct CDR3 sequences, about a sixth of them present only once. Material: PBMCs or a T cell subset sorted from them (not recorded which). The source of these receptors is a young man who had mild COVID-19 (a few samples of this study predate the infection). Cell type and time point are not known.

Here the CDR3 DNA reads TGTGCCAGCAGTGTGTCTAGCTCCTACAATGAGCAGTTCTTC. Amino acids: CASSVSSSYNEQFF. V usage is TRBV2 and J usage is TRBJ2-1; no definite D call. Trimming left V 4 bases short and J 0 bases short, with 7 bases between. This CDR3 spans 14 amino acids. Germline-derived CDR1 and CDR2 are SNHLY and FYNNEI.

CDR3 in DNA: TGTGCCAGCAGCGTTCGGGACGGGGAGAACTATGGCTACACCTTC. Its translation is CASSVRDGENYGYTF. The genes are TRBV9 and TRBJ1-2; D is possibly TRBD1 (5 bases). V lost 2 bases and J lost 2, with 13 bases in between. Germline CDR1 is SGDLS and CDR2 is YYNGEE. CDR3 size: 15 residues.

This chain uses TRBV6-6 with TRBJ1-5; D is unclear. CDR3 length: 14 residues. CDR1 is MNHNY, CDR2 SVGAGI, per germline (reference sequence). V gave up 4 bases and J gave up 2 bases, with 9 bases separating them. CDR3 bases: TGTGCCAGCAGTTGGACCGACCGCAATCAGCCCCAGCATTTT. Amino acid sequence: CASSWTDRNQPQHF.

This clonotype appeared a few times. CDR3 loop: CASSWSRGANQETQYF. The CDR3 DNA reads TGTGCCAGCAGTTGGTCACGAGGGGCGAACCAAGAGACCCAGTACTTC. The V gene is TRBV6-6, the J gene TRBJ2-5; D may correspond to TRBD1 or TRBD2 (5 bases each). Germline lookup yields CDR1 MNHNY and CDR2 SVGAGI (reference sequence). There are 16 residues in the CDR3. V shed 4 bases and J shed 0 bases, with 15 bases lying between them.

This clonotype was seen ten or more times. The chain links TRBV3-1 to TRBJ1-6, with D possibly matching TRBD1 (5 bases). The CDR3 has 14 amino acids. The V end lost 7 bases, the J end lost 7 bases, and 14 bases lay between the germline ends. The germline CDR1 and CDR2 sequences are LGHDT and YNNKEL (reference sequence). The CDR3 is CASTPGRGNSPLHF. CDR3 in DNA: TGTGCCAGCACCCCGGGACGGGGGAATTCACCCCTCCACTTT.

V usage is TRBV5-5 and J usage is TRBJ2-1; TRBD1 or TRBD2 may be the D gene (5 bases each). CDR1 and CDR2 (germline): SGHKS, YYEKEE (reference sequence). The V end lost 7 bases, the J end lost 0 bases, and 20 bases lay between the germline ends. The CDR3 consists of 17 residues. In nucleotides, the CDR3 is TGTGCCAGCTCTAGCAGGGTTTTATTTCTCTCCTACAATGAGCAGTTCTTC. Its translation: CASSSRVLFLSYNEQFF.

Only a few counts were recorded for this clonotype. The chain joins TRBV12-3 or TRBV12-4 to TRBJ1-6; D not resolved. Trimming removed 6 bases from V and 3 bases from J, with 18 bases in between. The CDR3 sequence is 17 residues long. This CDR3 is CASSREFNPFYNSPLHF. In DNA, the CDR3 is TGTGCCAGCAGCCGGGAATTCAATCCTTTCTATAATTCACCCCTCCACTTT.

In its sample, this clonotype was seen a few times. The chain combines TRBV12-3 or TRBV12-4 with TRBJ2-3; D is possibly TRBD2 (7 bases). The CDR3 consists of 15 residues. The V end lost 8 bases, the J end lost 5 bases, and 20 bases lay between the germline ends. The CDR3 is CASRPARGLRDTQYF. The CDR3 nucleotides are TGTGCCAGCCGACCGGCGCGGGGGCTGAGAGATACGCAGTATTTT.

This clonotype was recorded a few times. The chain couples TRBV21-1 to TRBJ2-1; TRBD2 is the table's D call and was not checked against the DNA. TRBV21-1 is shown as a pseudogene. The CDR3 is made up of 17 amino acids. CDR3: CASSNLDRPSGNNEQFF. CDR3 in DNA: TGTGCCAGCAGCAATCTTGACAGACCTAGCGGGAACAATGAGCAGTTCTTC.

This clonotype appeared a few times. This chain joins TRBV6-2 or TRBV6-3 and TRBJ2-1; 11 bases are shared with TRBD2. The CDR3 sequence is 16 residues long. Germline values: CDR1 MNHEY, CDR2 SVGEGT. J was trimmed by 9 bases and V by 4 bases; bases with no gene match: 11. The CDR3: CASSSPTSGGRGEQFF. The CDR3 nucleotides read TGTGCCAGCAGTTCCCCTACTAGCGGGGGAAGGGGTGAGCAGTTCTTC.

A few counts support this clonotype. The V and J genes are TRBV6-5 and TRBJ1-2; 7 bases align to TRBD1. Trimming removed 0 bases from V and 5 bases from J; junction bases left unmatched: 12. The CDR3 is 17 residues long. Germline V gives CDR1 MNHEY, CDR2 SVGAGI. Here the CDR3 DNA reads TGTGCCAGCAGTTACTCGACGGGCGTAGGGGGCTGGTATGGCTACACCTTC. The encoded protein is CASSYSTGVGGWYGYTF.

This clonotype was observed a handful of times. This sequence joins TRBV5-1 and TRBJ2-1; D remains ambiguous. V was pared by 6 bases and J by 6 bases, with 7 bases between. The CDR3 runs 11 residues. Germline V gives CDR1 SGHRS, CDR2 YFSETQ. The CDR3 DNA reads TGCGCCAGCACAGAACGCAATGAGCAGTTCTTC. Amino acid sequence: CASTERNEQFF.

This clonotype was recorded a few times. The chain has TRBV5-5 and TRBJ1-5, with 11 bases lining up with TRBD1. The CDR3 extends over 15 amino acids. With V trimmed by 4 bases and J by 5 bases, 5 bases remained unmatched. Germline CDR1 SGHKS, CDR2 YYEKEE (reference sequence). The CDR3 here is CASSRDRGIYQPQHF. The CDR3 coding sequence is TGTGCCAGCAGCAGGGACAGGGGGATTTATCAGCCCCAGCATTTT. Variable domain in full (rest from reference TRBV5-5 and TRBJ1-5): DAGVTQSPTHLIKTRGQQVTLRCSPISGHKSVSWYQQVLGQGPQFIFQYYEKEERGRGNFPDRFSARQFPNYSSELNVNALLLGDSALYLCASSRDRGIYQPQHFGDGTRLSIL.

This clonotype came up a few times. The chain couples TRBV9 to TRBJ1-4; 7 bases align to TRBD1. V trimming: 4 bases; J trimming: 0 bases; junction bases outside the gene matches: 9. Germline V gene lookup returns CDR1 SGDLS and CDR2 YYNGEE. CDR3 length: 17 amino acids. For the CDR3, the DNA is TGTGCCAGCAGCAAGGGAGGGGGCTTTGCAACTAATGAAAAACTGTTTTTT. Translation: CASSKGGGFATNEKLFF.

This chain connects TRBV7-2 to TRBJ1-1, with a weak D call TRBD1 (5 bases). CDR1 and CDR2 from the germline V gene are SGHTA and FQGNSA. V gave up 5 bases and J gave up 0 bases, with 13 bases separating them. The CDR3 contains 15 residues. The CDR3 reads CASSTTGGMNTEAFF. In DNA, the CDR3 is TGTGCCAGCAGCACAACGGGGGGGATGAACACTGAAGCTTTCTTT.

This clonotype was observed a handful of times. This rearrangement joins TRBV7-9 to TRBJ1-2, with D hard to call. This CDR3 contains 12 residues. Germline CDR1 SEHNR, CDR2 FQNEAQ (reference sequence). Trimming left V 6 bases short and J 4 bases short, with 9 bases between. The chain's CDR3 is CASRGGGYGYTF. The CDR3 nucleotides read TGTGCCAGCAGGGGCGGAGGCTATGGCTACACCTTC. The whole variable domain, remainder taken from reference TRBV7-9 and TRBJ1-2, is DTGVSQNPRHKITKRGQNVTFRCDPISEHNRLYWYRQTLGQGPEFLTYFQNEAQLEKSRLLSDRFSAERPKGSFSTLEIQRTEQGDSAMYLCASRGGGYGYTFGSGTRLTVV.

CDR3 sequence (DNA): TGTGCCAGCAGTAAGGGACAGGGTTACAATGAGCAGTTCTTC. Its translation is CASSKGQGYNEQFF. V and J are TRBV6-6 and TRBJ2-1; the match to TRBD1 covers 9 bases. CDR1 is MNHNY, CDR2 SVGAGI, per germline (reference sequence). Germline trimming cut 5 bases from V and 4 bases from J; bases unmatched to any gene: 3. The CDR3 loop spans 14 amino acids.

This chain uses TRBV29-1 with TRBJ2-2; 9 positions agree with TRBD1. This CDR3 is 14 amino acids long. Germline CDR1 SQVTM, CDR2 ANQGSEA. V lost 6 bases, J lost 3 bases, and 5 bases stayed unmatched. The DNA of the CDR3 is TGCAGCGTAGGAGGGACAGGGTACACCGGGGAGCTGTTTTTT. Translation gives CSVGGTGYTGELFF.

This clonotype was observed many times. The J gene is TRBJ1-1, the V gene TRBV7-9; 7 nucleotides align to TRBD1. The CDR3 loop spans 13 amino acids. The J segment lost 4 bases and the V segment lost 6 bases, leaving 5 bases of the junction unmatched. CDR1 is SEHNR and CDR2 is FQNEAQ in the germline V gene (reference sequence). CDR3 sequence: CASSPNRGTEAFF. CDR3 nucleotide sequence: TGTGCCAGCAGTCCCAACAGGGGCACTGAAGCTTTCTTT.

This sequence joins TRBV5-1 and TRBJ2-2, with D unresolved. This CDR3 is 13 amino acids long. Germline CDR1 is SGHRS and CDR2 is YFSETQ. Trimming left V 5 bases short and J 5 bases short, with 10 bases between. Here the CDR3 DNA reads TGCGCCAGCAGTCTGCTACAGACCGGGGAGCTGTTTTTT. It codes for CASSLLQTGELFF.

This clonotype was counted only a few times. J is TRBJ2-7 and V is TRBV5-4, with 9 bases that match TRBD1. CDR3 length: 15 amino acids. J lost 5 bases, V lost 4 bases, and 10 bases had no gene match. Germline V gene lookup returns CDR1 SGHNT and CDR2 YYREEE (reference sequence). The CDR3 is CASSPRRDRDHEQYF. The CDR3 coding sequence is TGTGCCAGCAGCCCTCGAAGGGACAGGGACCACGAGCAGTACTTC.

This clonotype was detected only a few times. The gene calls are TRBV29-1 and TRBJ2-5; TRBD2 aligns across 9 bases. V was pared by 7 bases and J by 1 base, with 7 bases of the junction left unmatched. Germline CDR1 and CDR2: SQVTM and ANQGSEA. The CDR3 has 14 amino acids. The CDR3 region is CSAPGTSLQETQYF. For the CDR3, the DNA is TGCAGCGCCCCAGGGACTAGCCTCCAAGAGACCCAGTACTTC.

J is TRBJ1-5 and V is TRBV5-1, with TRBD1 matching over 7 bases. Germline lookup yields CDR1 SGHRS and CDR2 YFSETQ. The CDR3 is made up of 14 amino acids. V trimming: 4 bases; J trimming: 4 bases; junction bases outside the gene matches: 5. The CDR3 is CASSPGTENQPQHF. As DNA, the CDR3 is TGCGCCAGCAGCCCGGGGACAGAGAATCAGCCCCAGCATTTT.